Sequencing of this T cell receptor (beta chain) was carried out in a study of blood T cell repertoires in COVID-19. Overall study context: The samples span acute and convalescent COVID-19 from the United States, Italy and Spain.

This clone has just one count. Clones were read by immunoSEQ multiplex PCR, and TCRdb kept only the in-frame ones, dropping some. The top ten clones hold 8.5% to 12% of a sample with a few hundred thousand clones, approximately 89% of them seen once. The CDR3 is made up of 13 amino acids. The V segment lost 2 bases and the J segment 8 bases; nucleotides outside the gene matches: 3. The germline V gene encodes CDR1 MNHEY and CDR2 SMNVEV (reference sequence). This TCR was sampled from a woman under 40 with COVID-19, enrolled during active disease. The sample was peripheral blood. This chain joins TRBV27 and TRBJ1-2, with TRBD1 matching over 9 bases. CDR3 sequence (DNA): TGTGCCAGCAGTTTAGGGACAGGGTTGGGCTACACCTTC. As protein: CASSLGTGLGYTF.